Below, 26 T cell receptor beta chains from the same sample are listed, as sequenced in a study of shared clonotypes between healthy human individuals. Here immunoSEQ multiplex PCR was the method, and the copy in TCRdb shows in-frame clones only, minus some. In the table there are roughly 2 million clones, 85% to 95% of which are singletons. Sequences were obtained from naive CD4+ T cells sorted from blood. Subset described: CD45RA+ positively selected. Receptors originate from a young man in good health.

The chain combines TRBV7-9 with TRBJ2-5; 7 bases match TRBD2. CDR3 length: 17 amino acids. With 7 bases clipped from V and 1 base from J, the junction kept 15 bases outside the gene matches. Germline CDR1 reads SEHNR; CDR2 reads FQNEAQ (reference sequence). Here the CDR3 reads CASNIIPAGASQETQYF. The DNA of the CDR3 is TGTGCCAGCAACATTATCCCTGCGGGAGCCTCCCAAGAGACCCAGTACTTC.

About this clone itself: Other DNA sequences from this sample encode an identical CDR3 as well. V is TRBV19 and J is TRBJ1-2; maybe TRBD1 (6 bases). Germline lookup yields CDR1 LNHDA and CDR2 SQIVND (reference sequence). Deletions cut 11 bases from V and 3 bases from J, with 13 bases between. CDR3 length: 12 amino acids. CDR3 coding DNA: TGTGCCTCCTCGGGGGCAGACTATGGCTACACCTTC. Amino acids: CASSGADYGYTF.

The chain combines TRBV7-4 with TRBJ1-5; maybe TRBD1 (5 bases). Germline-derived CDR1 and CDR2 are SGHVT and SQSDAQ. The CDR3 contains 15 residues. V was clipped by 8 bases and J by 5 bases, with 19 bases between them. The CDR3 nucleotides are TGTGCCAGCTCGCCCCCAGGGAATGGGGATCAGCCCCAGCATTTT. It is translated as CASSPPGNGDQPQHF.

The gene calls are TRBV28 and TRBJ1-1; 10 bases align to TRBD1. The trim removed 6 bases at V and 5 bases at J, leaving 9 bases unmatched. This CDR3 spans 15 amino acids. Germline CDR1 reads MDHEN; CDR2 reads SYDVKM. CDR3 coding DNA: TGTGCCAGCAGGCCTCCGGGACAGGGGAGGACTGAAGCTTTCTTT. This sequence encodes CASRPPGQGRTEAFF.

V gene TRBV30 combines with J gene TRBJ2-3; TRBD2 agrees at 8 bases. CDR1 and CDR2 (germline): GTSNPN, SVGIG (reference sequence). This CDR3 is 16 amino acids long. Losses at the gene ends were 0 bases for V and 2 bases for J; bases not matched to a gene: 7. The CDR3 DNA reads TGTGCCTGGAGTGTACTTTGGCGGGGGGACACAGATACGCAGTATTTT. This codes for CAWSVLWRGDTDTQYF.

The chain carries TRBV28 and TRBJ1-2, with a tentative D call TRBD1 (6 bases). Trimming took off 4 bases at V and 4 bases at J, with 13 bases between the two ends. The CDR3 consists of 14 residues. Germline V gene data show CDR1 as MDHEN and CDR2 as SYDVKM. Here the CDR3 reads CASSSDPDSYGYTF. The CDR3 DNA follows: TGTGCCAGCAGTTCAGATCCGGACAGCTATGGCTACACCTTC.

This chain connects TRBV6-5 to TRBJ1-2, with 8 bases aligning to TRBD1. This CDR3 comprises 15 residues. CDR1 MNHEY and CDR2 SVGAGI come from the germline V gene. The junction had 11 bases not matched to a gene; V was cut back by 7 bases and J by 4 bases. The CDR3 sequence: CASTKGDRSLYGYTF. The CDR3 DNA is TGTGCCAGCACCAAAGGGGACAGGAGCCTCTATGGCTACACCTTC.

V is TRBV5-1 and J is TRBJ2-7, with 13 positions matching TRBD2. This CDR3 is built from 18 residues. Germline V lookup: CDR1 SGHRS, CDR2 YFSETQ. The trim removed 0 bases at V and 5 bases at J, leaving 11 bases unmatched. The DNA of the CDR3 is TGCGCCAGCAGCTTGGGGTTAGGGACTAGCGGGAAGAGCCACGAGCAGTACTTC. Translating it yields CASSLGLGTSGKSHEQYF.

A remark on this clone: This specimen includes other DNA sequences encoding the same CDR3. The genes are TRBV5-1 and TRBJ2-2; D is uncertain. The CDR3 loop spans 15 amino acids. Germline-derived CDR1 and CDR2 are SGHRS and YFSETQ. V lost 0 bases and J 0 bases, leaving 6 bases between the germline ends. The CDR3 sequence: CASSLDSPNTGELFF. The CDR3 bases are TGCGCCAGCAGCTTGGACTCACCGAACACCGGGGAGCTGTTTTTT. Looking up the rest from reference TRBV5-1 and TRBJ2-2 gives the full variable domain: KAGVTQTPRYLIKTRGQQVTLSCSPISGHRSVSWYQQTPGQGLQFLFEYFSETQRNKGNFPGRFSGRQFSNSRSEMNVSTLELGDSALYLCASSLDSPNTGELFFGEGSRLTVL.

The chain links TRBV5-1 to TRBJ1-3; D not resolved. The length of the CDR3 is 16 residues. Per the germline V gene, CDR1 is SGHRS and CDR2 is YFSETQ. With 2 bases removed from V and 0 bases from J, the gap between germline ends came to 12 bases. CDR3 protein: CASSFPTGRSGNTIYF. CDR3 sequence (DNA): TGCGCCAGCAGCTTCCCGACCGGTCGCTCTGGAAACACCATATATTTT.

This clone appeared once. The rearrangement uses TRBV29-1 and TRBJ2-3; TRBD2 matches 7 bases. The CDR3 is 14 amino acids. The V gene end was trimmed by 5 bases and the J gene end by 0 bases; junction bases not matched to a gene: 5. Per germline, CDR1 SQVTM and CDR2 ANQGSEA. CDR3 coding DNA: TGCAGCGTTAGGACTAGGGACAGCACAGATACGCAGTATTTT. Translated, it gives CSVRTRDSTDTQYF.

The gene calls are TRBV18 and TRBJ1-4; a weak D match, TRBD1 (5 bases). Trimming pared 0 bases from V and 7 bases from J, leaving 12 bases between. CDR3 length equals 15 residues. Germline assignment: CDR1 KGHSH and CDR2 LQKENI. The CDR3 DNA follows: TGTGCCAGCTCACCACCGGCGGGGGAAGGTGAAAAACTGTTTTTT. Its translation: CASSPPAGEGEKLFF.

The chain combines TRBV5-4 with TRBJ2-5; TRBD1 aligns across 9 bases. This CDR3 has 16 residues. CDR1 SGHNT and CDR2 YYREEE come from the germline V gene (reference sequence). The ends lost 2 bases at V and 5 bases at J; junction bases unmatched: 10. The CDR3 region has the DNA TGTGCCAGCAGCTTCCCTCGGACAGGGGACGTGGAGACCCAGTACTTC. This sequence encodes CASSFPRTGDVETQYF.

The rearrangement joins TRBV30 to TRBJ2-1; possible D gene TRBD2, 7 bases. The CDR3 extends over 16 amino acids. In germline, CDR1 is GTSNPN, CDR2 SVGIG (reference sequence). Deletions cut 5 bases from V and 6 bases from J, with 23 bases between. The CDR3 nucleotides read TGTGCCTGGGATCCTCGGGGGGCCGGAACGGGCAATGAGCAGTTCTTC. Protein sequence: CAWDPRGAGTGNEQFF.

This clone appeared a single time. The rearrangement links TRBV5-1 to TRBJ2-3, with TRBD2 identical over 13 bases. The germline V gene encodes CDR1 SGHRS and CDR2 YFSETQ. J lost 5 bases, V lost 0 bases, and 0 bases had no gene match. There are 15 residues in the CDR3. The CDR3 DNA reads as TGCGCCAGCAGCTTGGGGACTAGCGGGGGAGATACGCAGTATTTT. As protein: CASSLGTSGGDTQYF.

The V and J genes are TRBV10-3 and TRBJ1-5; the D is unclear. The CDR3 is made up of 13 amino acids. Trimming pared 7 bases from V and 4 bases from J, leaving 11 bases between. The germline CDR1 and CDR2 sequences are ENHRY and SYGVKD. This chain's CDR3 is CAITGQENQPQHF. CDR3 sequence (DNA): TGTGCCATCACCGGGCAAGAAAATCAGCCCCAGCATTTT.

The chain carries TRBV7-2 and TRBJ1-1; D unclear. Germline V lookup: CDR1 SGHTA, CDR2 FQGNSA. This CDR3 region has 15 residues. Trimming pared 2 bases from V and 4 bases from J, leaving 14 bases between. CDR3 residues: CASSLKSSYGTEAFF. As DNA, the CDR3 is TGTGCCAGCAGCTTAAAGTCGTCGTACGGCACTGAAGCTTTCTTT.

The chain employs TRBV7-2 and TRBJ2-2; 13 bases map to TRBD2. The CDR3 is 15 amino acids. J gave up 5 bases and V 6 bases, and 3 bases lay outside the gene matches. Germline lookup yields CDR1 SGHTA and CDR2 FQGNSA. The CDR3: CASRRTSGGTGELFF. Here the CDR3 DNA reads TGTGCCAGCAGACGGACTAGCGGGGGAACCGGGGAGCTGTTTTTT.

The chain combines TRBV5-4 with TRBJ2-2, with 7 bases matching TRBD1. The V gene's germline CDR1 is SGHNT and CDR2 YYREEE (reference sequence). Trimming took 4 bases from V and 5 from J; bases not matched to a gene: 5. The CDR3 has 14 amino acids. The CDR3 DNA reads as TGTGCCAGCAGCAGAACAGGGGTTACCGGGGAGCTGTTTTTT. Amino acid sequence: CASSRTGVTGELFF.

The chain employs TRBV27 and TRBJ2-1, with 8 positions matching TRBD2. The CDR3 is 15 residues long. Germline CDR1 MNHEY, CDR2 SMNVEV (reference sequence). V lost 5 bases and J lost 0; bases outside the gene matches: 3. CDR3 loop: CASSGTRSSYNEQFF. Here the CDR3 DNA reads TGTGCCAGCAGTGGGACTAGAAGCTCCTACAATGAGCAGTTCTTC.

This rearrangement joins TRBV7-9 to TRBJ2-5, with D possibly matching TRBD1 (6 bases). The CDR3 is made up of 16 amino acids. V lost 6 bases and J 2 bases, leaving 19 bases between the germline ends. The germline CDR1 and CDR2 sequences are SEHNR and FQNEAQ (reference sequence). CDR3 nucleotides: TGTGCCAGCAGTCCCTTTGGGGGCGGAACTCAAGAGACCCAGTACTTC. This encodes CASSPFGGGTQETQYF.

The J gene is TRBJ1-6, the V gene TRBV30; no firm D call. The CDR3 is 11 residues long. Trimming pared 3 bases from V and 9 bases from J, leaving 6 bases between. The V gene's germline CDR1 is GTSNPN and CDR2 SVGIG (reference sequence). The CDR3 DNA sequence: TGTGCCTGGAGCGATCGTTCACCCCTCCACTTT. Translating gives CAWSDRSPLHF.

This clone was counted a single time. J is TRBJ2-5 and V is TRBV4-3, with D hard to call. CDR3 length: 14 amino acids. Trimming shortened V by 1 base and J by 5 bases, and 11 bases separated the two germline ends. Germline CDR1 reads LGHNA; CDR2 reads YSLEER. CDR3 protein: CASSQVPSGETQYF. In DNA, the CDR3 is TGCGCCAGCAGCCAAGTTCCTAGTGGTGAGACCCAGTACTTC.

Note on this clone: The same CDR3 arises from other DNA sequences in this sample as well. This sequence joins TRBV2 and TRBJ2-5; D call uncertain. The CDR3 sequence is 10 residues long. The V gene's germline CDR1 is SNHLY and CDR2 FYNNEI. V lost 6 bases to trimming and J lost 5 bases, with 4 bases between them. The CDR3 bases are TGTGCCAGCAGGACGGAGACCCAGTACTTC. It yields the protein CASRTETQYF. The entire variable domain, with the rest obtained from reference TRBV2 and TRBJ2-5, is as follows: EPEVTQTPSHQVTQMGQEVILRCVPISNHLYFYWYRQILGQKVEFLVSFYNNEISEKSEIFDDQFSVERPDGSNFTLKIRSTKLEDSAMYFCASRTETQYFGPGTRLLVL.

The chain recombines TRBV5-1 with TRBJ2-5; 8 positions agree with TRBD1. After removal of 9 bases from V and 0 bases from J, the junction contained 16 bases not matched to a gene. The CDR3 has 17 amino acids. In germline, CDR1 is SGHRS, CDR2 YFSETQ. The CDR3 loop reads CANKRPRTGQYQETQYF. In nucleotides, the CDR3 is TGCGCCAACAAGCGGCCAAGGACAGGGCAGTACCAAGAGACCCAGTACTTC.

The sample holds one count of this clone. CDR3 residues: CASSLGRGATYEQYF. Written as DNA, the CDR3 is TGTGCCAGCAGCTTAGGCAGGGGGGCTACCTACGAGCAGTACTTC. This chain connects TRBV11-1 to TRBJ2-7; TRBD1 might be the D (7 bases). The germline gives CDR1 SGHAT, CDR2 FQDESV (reference sequence). The CDR3 has 15 residues. The germline V and J ends were trimmed by 1 base and 2 bases, with 12 bases remaining between them.